This is a list of T cell receptor beta chains from one sample in a study of T cell responses to AZD1222 COVID-19 vaccine. Repertoires were generated with immunoSEQ multiplex PCR, while TCRdb's copy carries only in-frame clones and drops some. The table includes about 140,000 clones, just under 95% detected once. The sequencing used peripheral blood, collected 28 days after the second AZD1222 dose. Source of these receptors: an adult who received the AZD1222 COVID-19 vaccine. CDR3s include the opening cysteine and the closing phenylalanine or tryptophan. Fields, in order: CDR3 DNA, CDR3 protein, clone size, D gene, J gene, V gene. The D gene is left open where the match is weak. Clone size is stated in some rows and not others, as once, few, many or a class when expanded.

TGTGCCAGCAGTGCCGACCCCGGTGGAGCTTTCTTT CASSADPGGAFF - - TRBJ1-1 TRBV6-2/TRBV6-3
TGTGCCAGCAGCCAAGAGCGCGGATTGAGACACTATGGCTACACCTTC CASSQERGLRHYGYTF - - TRBJ1-2 TRBV3-1/TRBV3-2
TGTGCCCCATCTTCCAGGGGCCCATCGGCTAATGAAAAACTGTTTTTT CAPSSRGPSANEKLFF - - TRBJ1-4 TRBV10-3
TGTGCCAGCAGCCTATGGGGTTATACTAGCACAGATACGCAGTATTTT CASSLWGYTSTDTQYF - - TRBJ2-3 TRBV5-6
TGTGCCAGCAGCTTGGAAAATTATCAGCCCCAGCATTTT CASSLENYQPQHF once - TRBJ1-5 TRBV5-8
TGTGCCAGCAGTTGGAGCGAGGCCACTGAAGCTTTCTTT CASSWSEATEAFF few - TRBJ1-1 TRBV6-5
TGTGCCAGCAGTTTCGGGGGCGGTCTGAACATTCAGTACTTC CASSFGGGLNIQYF once - TRBJ2-4 TRBV28
TGCGCCAGCAGCCAAGATATCAGGGAATCCTATGGCTACACCTTC CASSQDIRESYGYTF - - TRBJ1-2 TRBV4-1
TGTGCCTACGCCCGGGAGGCGGGCACTGAAGCTTTCTTT CAYAREAGTEAFF - - TRBJ1-1 TRBV2
TGTGCCAGCAGCGCCGACAGGCTGGGGACTGAAGCTTTCTTT CASSADRLGTEAFF - - TRBJ1-1 TRBV5-4
TGTGCCAGCAGCCCTCGGGGTATTTTAGGCGAGCAGTACTTC CASSPRGILGEQYF - - TRBJ2-7 TRBV13
TGTGCCAGCAGTGAGCAGGGATCGGAGACCCAGTACTTC CASSEQGSETQYF - - TRBJ2-5 TRBV6-1
TGTGCCTGGAGTGAACAGGGGTACTATGGCTACACCTTC CAWSEQGYYGYTF - TRBD1 TRBJ1-2 TRBV30
TGTGCCAGCTCAGCACGTATACGAAGAGGGTTAAATGAGCAGTTCTTC CASSARIRRGLNEQFF - - TRBJ2-1 TRBV18
TGTGCCATCAGTGAGCTGGGGGGCAATGAGCAGTTCTTC CAISELGGNEQFF - - TRBJ2-1 TRBV10-3
TGTGCCAGCAGTTGGACAGGTTATCAGCCCCAGCATTTT CASSWTGYQPQHF once TRBD1 TRBJ1-5 TRBV12-3/TRBV12-4
TGTGCCAGCAGCCAAGTTGCAGGGTATGGCTACACCTTC CASSQVAGYGYTF - - TRBJ1-2 TRBV3-1/TRBV3-2
TGTGCCAGCAGTTACGAAGGGACGGCTGGAAACACCATATATTTT CASSYEGTAGNTIYF - - TRBJ1-3 TRBV6-2/TRBV6-3
TGTGCCACCAGTGACCCTGGCGGGGCCAACGTCCTGACTTTC CATSDPGGANVLTF - - TRBJ2-6 TRBV24-1
TGTGCCAGCAGCGGAGGGACCCAGTACTTC CASSGGTQYF - - TRBJ2-5 TRBV12-3/TRBV12-4
TGTGCCAGCAGCTTGTTCTCTGGCACAGATACGCAGTATTTT CASSLFSGTDTQYF once - TRBJ2-3 TRBV5-6
TGTGCCAGCAGTCCCTCTGTGGGGGTGGGAGAGACCCAGTACTTC CASSPSVGVGETQYF - - TRBJ2-5 TRBV28
TGCGCCAGCAGCCAAGAAGGGGCTTCCCCCGATAATCCCTACAATGAGCAGTTCTTC CASSQEGASPDNPYNEQFF - - TRBJ2-1 TRBV4-1
TGTGCCAGTAGTATAGCATCAGGGGGCAACACTGAAGCTTTCTTT CASSIASGGNTEAFF - TRBD1 TRBJ1-1 TRBV19
TGTGCCAGCAGTCTACGTGGAAACACCATATATTTT CASSLRGNTIYF - - TRBJ1-3 TRBV12-3/TRBV12-4
TGTGCCTGGACCCTAACTCCGAACTACGAGCAGTACTTC CAWTLTPNYEQYF - - TRBJ2-7 TRBV30
TGTGCCAGCTCACCATCTCTAGGGACAGGGTTCGACGAGCAGTACTTC CASSPSLGTGFDEQYF - TRBD1 TRBJ2-7 TRBV18
TGTGCCAGCAGTTTAGCACCCGGAAACACCATATATTTT CASSLAPGNTIYF - - TRBJ1-3 TRBV6-5
TGTGCCAGTAGGCAGAGCTCCTACAATGAGCAGTTCTTC CASRQSSYNEQFF - - TRBJ2-1 TRBV19
TGTGCCAGCAGCCCGACAGGGGGCAATGGCTACACCTTC CASSPTGGNGYTF once TRBD1 TRBJ1-2 TRBV7-9
TGTGCCAGCAGTCTCCAGGTTACTAACTATGGCTACACCTTC CASSLQVTNYGYTF - - TRBJ1-2 TRBV28
TGTGCCAGCAGCTGGGGCTTAGTCGACGAGCAGTACTTC CASSWGLVDEQYF - - TRBJ2-7 TRBV14
TGCAGTGCTAGTTGGCAGGGCGGGGGTTGGGAGGATGAAGCTTTCTTT CSASWQGGGWEDEAFF - - TRBJ1-1 TRBV20-1
TGTGCCAGCAGCTTCGGGGGACTAGCGGTATATCGGGAGACCCAGTACTTC CASSFGGLAVYRETQYF once TRBD2 TRBJ2-5 TRBV5-6
TGTGCCAGCAGCCCCAACCCGAGGGAGACCCAGTACTTC CASSPNPRETQYF - - TRBJ2-5 TRBV7-3
TGTGCCAGGGGGTCTGGGGCCAACGTCCTGACTTTC CARGSGANVLTF few - TRBJ2-6 TRBV30
TGTGCCAGCTCACCATACTTGGATGGCTACACCTTC CASSPYLDGYTF - - TRBJ1-2 TRBV18
TGTGCCAGTAGTAGCTCCGGTTACGAGCAGTACTTC CASSSSGYEQYF - - TRBJ2-7 TRBV19
TGTGCCAGTAGTGAGGGGCGAGATACTGAAGCTTTCTTT CASSEGRDTEAFF once - TRBJ1-1 TRBV19
TGTGCCAGCAGCCTAGGCGGCGACTCTAATGAAAAACTGTTTTTT CASSLGGDSNEKLFF few - TRBJ1-4 TRBV7-8
TGTGCCAGCTCACCACTTCAACTGGGGAACTCTGGAAACACCATATATTTT CASSPLQLGNSGNTIYF - - TRBJ1-3 TRBV18
TGCGCCAGCAGCAACACAGATACGCAGTATTTT CASSNTDTQYF - - TRBJ2-3 TRBV5-1
TGTGCCAGCAGCTCGGGGTCATATGGCTACACCTTC CASSSGSYGYTF - - TRBJ1-2 TRBV7-9
TGTGCCAGTAGTACGGACAGGGGAGGGAACACTGAAGCTTTCTTT CASSTDRGGNTEAFF - TRBD1 TRBJ1-1 TRBV19
TGTGCCTGGAGTGTACCCGGGACTAACTATGGCTACACCTTC CAWSVPGTNYGYTF - - TRBJ1-2 TRBV30
TGTGCCAGCAGTTACTCACTAGTAGGGGGCACAGATACGCAGTATTTT CASSYSLVGGTDTQYF - - TRBJ2-3 TRBV6-2/TRBV6-3